This is a list of T cell receptor beta chains from one sample in a study of blood T cell repertoires in COVID-19. Only in-frame clones appear in the TCRdb table, and some are missing; sequencing was by immunoSEQ multiplex PCR. There are hundreds of thousands of clones in the sample; roughly 85% occur only once, and 2.5% to 3% lies in the top ten. The specimen sequenced was PBMCs or T cells enriched from blood (not recorded which). The origin of the receptors is a woman in her forties or fifties who had recovered from COVID-19. CDR3s include the opening cysteine and the closing phenylalanine or tryptophan. A D gene is named only where the DNA matches it firmly. Clone size appears in some rows only: once, few, many, or a class for an expanded clone.

J gene: TRBJ2-7
clone size: .
V gene: TRBV30
D gene: TRBD1
CDR3 DNA: TGTGCCTGGAGTGTAGGAGGGACAGGGACTTTC
CDR3 protein: CAWSVGGTGTF

J gene: TRBJ2-2
clone size: .
V gene: TRBV5-1
D gene: TRBD1
CDR3 DNA: TGCGCCAGCAGCTTGGGGACAGGCACCGGGGAGCTGTTTTTT
CDR3 protein: CASSLGTGTGELFF

J gene: TRBJ1-1
clone size: .
V gene: TRBV5-1
D gene: .
CDR3 DNA: TGCGCCAGCAGCTCAGGACAGTTGGGGGATGAAGCTTTCTTT
CDR3 protein: CASSSGQLGDEAFF

J gene: TRBJ1-2
clone size: .
V gene: TRBV6-5
D gene: .
CDR3 DNA: TGTGCCAGCAGTTACATGGGCCCCAACTATGGCTACACCTTC
CDR3 protein: CASSYMGPNYGYTF

J gene: TRBJ1-4
clone size: few
V gene: TRBV10-3
D gene: TRBD1
CDR3 DNA: TGTGCCATCAGTGACGAGTTCGGACAGGCGCTTAATGAAAAACTGTTTTTT
CDR3 protein: CAISDEFGQALNEKLFF

J gene: TRBJ1-2
clone size: .
V gene: TRBV5-1
D gene: .
CDR3 DNA: TGCGCCAGCAGCTCGGTGGGCAGGGCAAACTATGGCTACACCTTC
CDR3 protein: CASSSVGRANYGYTF

J gene: TRBJ1-6
clone size: many
V gene: TRBV5-6
D gene: .
CDR3 DNA: TGTGCTTCTCAGGCGGGGGAATTTTCACCCCTCCACTTT
CDR3 protein: CASQAGEFSPLHF

J gene: TRBJ2-1
clone size: .
V gene: TRBV7-9
D gene: .
CDR3 DNA: TGTGCCAGCAGCTTAGCTAGCGGAGGCGGGAATGAGCAGTTCTTC
CDR3 protein: CASSLASGGGNEQFF

J gene: TRBJ2-5
clone size: .
V gene: TRBV30
D gene: .
CDR3 DNA: TGTGCCTGGAGTATCGGTAGCGAGGAGACCCAGTACTTC
CDR3 protein: CAWSIGSEETQYF

J gene: TRBJ1-4
clone size: .
V gene: TRBV7-9
D gene: TRBD1
CDR3 DNA: TGTGCCAGCAGCGGCGGGACAGATGGAAGTCGGAAACTGTTTTTT
CDR3 protein: CASSGGTDGSRKLFF

J gene: TRBJ2-7
clone size: .
V gene: TRBV5-4
D gene: .
CDR3 DNA: TGTGCCAGCAGCTTGGCTCGGGGGTCCTACGAGCAGTACTTC
CDR3 protein: CASSLARGSYEQYF

J gene: TRBJ2-1
clone size: .
V gene: TRBV6-1
D gene: TRBD1
CDR3 DNA: TGTGCCAGCAGTGAAACCAGGACAGGAATAAATGAGCAGTTCTTC
CDR3 protein: CASSETRTGINEQFF

J gene: TRBJ2-1
clone size: .
V gene: TRBV10-1
D gene: .
CDR3 DNA: TGCGCCAGTAGTAGTAGCTCCTACAATGAGCAGTTCTTC
CDR3 protein: CASSSSSYNEQFF

J gene: TRBJ2-1
clone size: .
V gene: TRBV7-2
D gene: TRBD2
CDR3 DNA: TGTGCCAGCAGCCCAAGTGGAGCGGGAGGCTACAATGAGCAGTTCTTC
CDR3 protein: CASSPSGAGGYNEQFF

J gene: TRBJ2-5
clone size: .
V gene: TRBV5-1
D gene: .
CDR3 DNA: TGCGCCAGCAGTGGCCAGCTTGAGGGAGAGACCCAGTACTTC
CDR3 protein: CASSGQLEGETQYF

J gene: TRBJ1-6
clone size: .
V gene: TRBV7-3
D gene: .
CDR3 DNA: TGTGCCAGCAGCTTGTCATATAATTCACCCCTCCACTTT
CDR3 protein: CASSLSYNSPLHF

J gene: TRBJ2-3
clone size: .
V gene: TRBV7-9
D gene: .
CDR3 DNA: TGTGCCAGTCTTGGAACTAGTAATACGCAGTATTTT
CDR3 protein: CASLGTSNTQYF

J gene: TRBJ2-2
clone size: .
V gene: TRBV7-3
D gene: .
CDR3 DNA: TGTGCCAGCACCCCCGGGACAACGAACACCGGGGAGCTGTTTTTT
CDR3 protein: CASTPGTTNTGELFF

J gene: TRBJ1-1
clone size: .
V gene: TRBV18
D gene: .
CDR3 DNA: TGTGCCAGCTCACCCCTCGAGGTGAACACTGAAGCTTTCTTT
CDR3 protein: CASSPLEVNTEAFF

J gene: TRBJ2-1
clone size: .
V gene: TRBV3-1/TRBV3-2
D gene: .
CDR3 DNA: TGTGCCAGCAGCCAACCAGGTTCGGCGGCGGGACGCGATGAGCAGTTCTTC
CDR3 protein: CASSQPGSAAGRDEQFF

J gene: TRBJ2-5
clone size: .
V gene: TRBV10-3
D gene: .
CDR3 DNA: TGTGCCATCAGTGAGGCGCAGGGTGACCAAGAGACCCAGTACTTC
CDR3 protein: CAISEAQGDQETQYF

J gene: TRBJ2-1
clone size: .
V gene: TRBV4-3
D gene: .
CDR3 DNA: TGCGCCAGCAGCCATACGCTTGGACAGTGGGGACACAATGAGCAGTTCTTC
CDR3 protein: CASSHTLGQWGHNEQFF

J gene: TRBJ2-3
clone size: .
V gene: TRBV7-3
D gene: .
CDR3 DNA: TGTGCCAGCAGCAGAGTGCTCGGGGGCACAGATACGCAGTATTTT
CDR3 protein: CASSRVLGGTDTQYF

J gene: TRBJ2-4
clone size: .
V gene: TRBV5-3
D gene: TRBD1
CDR3 DNA: TGTGCCAGAAGCTTACTAAAGACAGGGAGACTAGCCAAAAACATTCAGTACTTC
CDR3 protein: CARSLLKTGRLAKNIQYF

J gene: TRBJ2-3
clone size: .
V gene: TRBV3-1/TRBV3-2
D gene: TRBD2
CDR3 DNA: TGTGCCAGCAGCCGTAGCGGGGGGTCAGATACGCAGTATTTT
CDR3 protein: CASSRSGGSDTQYF

J gene: TRBJ2-3
clone size: .
V gene: TRBV4-3
D gene: TRBD2
CDR3 DNA: TGCGCCAGCAGCCGAAGAATTAAAGGACTAGCGGACCTCCCAGATACGCAGTATTTT
CDR3 protein: CASSRRIKGLADLPDTQYF

J gene: TRBJ1-5
clone size: .
V gene: TRBV9
D gene: TRBD1
CDR3 DNA: TGTGCCAGCAGCACCGGGACAGGGGTTGACAATCAGCCCCAGCATTTT
CDR3 protein: CASSTGTGVDNQPQHF

J gene: TRBJ1-2
clone size: .
V gene: TRBV18
D gene: TRBD1
CDR3 DNA: TGTGCCAGCCGGAATACAGGGGCCTATGGCTACACCTTC
CDR3 protein: CASRNTGAYGYTF

J gene: TRBJ1-1
clone size: once
V gene: TRBV28
D gene: TRBD1
CDR3 DNA: TGTGCCAGCAGCTTTGACAGGGGTAGGACTGAAGCTTTCTTT
CDR3 protein: CASSFDRGRTEAFF

J gene: TRBJ2-1
clone size: .
V gene: TRBV6-2/TRBV6-3
D gene: TRBD2
CDR3 DNA: TGTGCCAGCAGTTCCGGGACTAAATACAATGAGCAGTTCTTC
CDR3 protein: CASSSGTKYNEQFF

J gene: TRBJ2-7
clone size: .
V gene: TRBV5-1
D gene: .
CDR3 DNA: TGCGCCAGCAGCTTGCGACAGTCCTACGAGCAGTACTTC
CDR3 protein: CASSLRQSYEQYF

J gene: TRBJ1-6
clone size: .
V gene: TRBV6-2/TRBV6-3
D gene: .
CDR3 DNA: TGTGCCAGCAGTTACTCGACAGGACGGTCTTCACCCCTCCACTTT
CDR3 protein: CASSYSTGRSSPLHF

J gene: TRBJ2-1
clone size: .
V gene: TRBV7-7
D gene: .
CDR3 DNA: TGTGCCAGCAGCTTAGGTAGTCAGGGGCCTATCTATGAGCAGTTCTTC
CDR3 protein: CASSLGSQGPIYEQFF

J gene: TRBJ1-4
clone size: few
V gene: TRBV6-2/TRBV6-3
D gene: .
CDR3 DNA: TGTGCCAGCAGCCGGGCGCTGGGTGAAAAACTGTTTTTT
CDR3 protein: CASSRALGEKLFF

J gene: TRBJ2-5
clone size: few
V gene: TRBV19
D gene: TRBD1
CDR3 DNA: TGTGCCAGTAGAAGGGAAACCGGGACAGGGGGCTTAGAGACCCAGTACTTC
CDR3 protein: CASRRETGTGGLETQYF

J gene: TRBJ1-6
clone size: .
V gene: TRBV5-4
D gene: .
CDR3 DNA: TGTGCCAGCAGCTTGGCTCAGGCAAATTCACCCCTCCACTTT
CDR3 protein: CASSLAQANSPLHF

J gene: TRBJ1-1
clone size: .
V gene: TRBV4-1
D gene: .
CDR3 DNA: TGCGCCAGCAGCCAAGGCAGCAGGGGATACGGCACTGAAGCTTTCTTT
CDR3 protein: CASSQGSRGYGTEAFF